This T cell receptor (beta chain) stems from a study of T cell changes during pregnancy in multiple sclerosis. This CDR3 is built from 14 residues. The V gene end was trimmed by 6 bases and the J gene end by 1 base; junction bases not matched to a gene: 2. Looked up from germline, CDR1 is LNHDA and CDR2 is SQIVND (reference sequence). Profiled with immunoSEQ multiplex PCR; TCRdb holds only in-frame clones, not every one. The repertoire holds tens of thousands of clones, with approximately 94% as singletons. The V call is TRBV19, the J call TRBJ2-2, with 7 nucleotides matching TRBD2. This receptor was obtained from a female donor with multiple sclerosis, enrolled in a pregnancy study. The material sequenced was CD4+ T cells from peripheral blood mononuclear cells, taken in the third trimester of pregnancy. CDR3: CASRGGRNTGELFF. CDR3 bases: TGTGCCAGTAGAGGCGGGAGGAACACCGGGGAGCTGTTTTTT.